These 32 T cell receptor beta chains were all obtained from the same sample, sequenced in a study of blood T cell repertoires in COVID-19 (TCRdb year 2020). The library was prepared using the immunoSEQ multiplex PCR assay. TCRdb re-hosts the immuneACCESS table, in-frame sequences only. Its copies lack some clones; in the studies checked, an unresolved V gene accounts for under half of them, and the cause for the rest is not known. The sample table lists approximately 150,000 clones, 65% to 85% of them with a count of one. The ten biggest clones cover approximately 5.4% of the sample. Sequenced material: PBMCs or T cells enriched from blood (not recorded which). The receptors stem from a man in his forties or fifties who had recovered from COVID-19.

This chain uses TRBV5-1 with TRBJ2-5; a possible D gene is TRBD1 (5 bases). CDR3 length: 14 amino acids. The germline gives CDR1 SGHRS, CDR2 YFSETQ. Deletions cut 1 base from V and 2 bases from J, with 9 bases between. The CDR3 region has the DNA TGCGCCAGCAGCTTGACGACAGAGCAAGAGACCCAGTACTTC. As protein: CASSLTTEQETQYF.

The chain has TRBV19 and TRBJ1-4, with TRBD1 identical over 9 bases. From germline, CDR1 is LNHDA and CDR2 SQIVND (reference sequence). Trimming took 2 bases from V and 12 from J; bases not matched to a gene: 16. CDR3 length: 17 residues. DNA of the CDR3: TGTGCCAGTAGTATAATGATTTCGAGTATGGACAGGGGAGAACTGTTTTTT. Its protein is CASSIMISSMDRGELFF.

V and J are TRBV27 and TRBJ1-5; 9 positions match TRBD1. The germline gives CDR1 MNHEY, CDR2 SMNVEV (reference sequence). The CDR3 has 14 residues. The trim removed 5 bases at V and 7 bases at J, leaving 6 bases unmatched. Here the CDR3 DNA reads TGTGCCAGCAGTCCGGGACAGGGTCTACAGCCCCAGCATTTT. Translating it yields CASSPGQGLQPQHF.

The genes are TRBV9 and TRBJ2-2; 11 nucleotides match TRBD1. This CDR3 spans 15 amino acids. The germline CDR1 and CDR2 sequences are SGDLS and YYNGEE. J lost 7 bases, V lost 5 bases, and 7 bases had no gene match. The CDR3 DNA sequence: TGTGCCAGCAGTCCGGGACAGGGGGGCATCGGGGAGCTGTTTTTT. Amino acids: CASSPGQGGIGELFF.

Note on this clone: The same CDR3 also results from other DNA sequences found in this sample. The chain links TRBV5-4 to TRBJ1-6, with 9 bases that match TRBD1. The CDR3 contains 15 residues. Germline CDR1 reads SGHNT; CDR2 reads YYREEE (reference sequence). The trim removed 0 bases at V and 7 bases at J, leaving 2 bases unmatched. The CDR3 nucleotides are TGTGCCAGCAGCTTGGCAGGGACAGGGAATTCACCCCTCCACTTT. It encodes CASSLAGTGNSPLHF.

The chain recombines TRBV6-4 with TRBJ2-3; 10 bases line up with TRBD2. With V trimmed by 4 bases and J by 1 base, 2 bases remained unmatched. Germline V gene sequence: CDR1 MRHNA, CDR2 SNTAGT. The CDR3 spans 15 residues. The CDR3 region has the DNA TGTGCCAGCAGTGTTACTAGCGGGGGCACAGATACGCAGTATTTT. It is translated as CASSVTSGGTDTQYF.

This chain joins TRBV10-1 and TRBJ2-5; 9 bases match TRBD2. J lost 5 bases, V lost 0 bases, and 19 bases had no gene match. The CDR3 length is 20 residues. Germline CDR1 WNHNN, CDR2 SYGVQD (reference sequence). The DNA of the CDR3 is TGCGCCAGCAGTGAGTCTGGGCGGGGGGGATACCCCTGGGGGATTGAGACCCAGTACTTC. As protein: CASSESGRGGYPWGIETQYF.

The chain recombines TRBV7-2 with TRBJ1-2; no clear D. V shed 6 bases and J shed 6 bases, with 14 bases lying between them. This CDR3 is 13 amino acids long. CDR1 is SGHTA, CDR2 FQGNSA, per germline. In DNA form, the CDR3 reads TGTGCCAGCAGTTCAAGAGGATGGAATGGCTACACCTTC. Its translation is CASSSRGWNGYTF.

V usage is TRBV30 and J usage is TRBJ1-2; a weak D match, TRBD1 (5 bases). V lost 3 bases, J lost 3 bases, and 11 bases lay in between. This CDR3 has 13 amino acids. Germline V CDR1 and CDR2: GTSNPN, SVGIG (reference sequence). The chain's CDR3 is CAWSLRGDYGYTF. CDR3 in DNA: TGTGCCTGGAGCTTACGGGGGGACTATGGCTACACCTTC.

This chain uses TRBV7-9 with TRBJ1-5; no reliable D call. This CDR3 spans 14 amino acids. From germline, CDR1 is SEHNR and CDR2 FQNEAQ (reference sequence). Trimming removed 1 base from V and 4 bases from J, with 8 bases in between. The CDR3: CASSLGAANQPQHF. DNA for the CDR3: TGTGCCAGCAGCTTAGGGGCAGCAAATCAGCCCCAGCATTTT. The full variable domain, its missing parts supplied by reference TRBV7-9 and TRBJ1-5, is DTGVSQNPRHKITKRGQNVTFRCDPISEHNRLYWYRQTLGQGPEFLTYFQNEAQLEKSRLLSDRFSAERPKGSFSTLEIQRTEQGDSAMYLCASSLGAANQPQHFGDGTRLSIL.

V is TRBV3-1 (or the pseudogene TRBV3-2) and J is TRBJ1-1, with D tentatively TRBD1 (6 bases). The CDR3 sequence is 18 residues long. Germline V gene data show CDR1 as LGHDT and CDR2 as YNNKEL (reference sequence). Trimming left V 0 bases short and J 4 bases short, with 21 bases between. The CDR3 sequence: CASSQDRGGLIAVTEAFF. CDR3 coding DNA: TGTGCCAGCAGCCAAGATAGGGGGGGGCTTATCGCGGTCACTGAAGCTTTCTTT.

The chain joins TRBV27 to TRBJ1-6; 9 nucleotides agree with TRBD1. Germline CDR1 and CDR2: MNHEY and SMNVEV (reference sequence). Trimming removed 7 bases from V and 9 bases from J; junction bases left unmatched: 7. The CDR3 length is 14 residues. This CDR3 reads CASKGGQGPSPLHF. DNA for the CDR3: TGTGCCAGCAAGGGGGGACAGGGCCCTTCACCCCTCCACTTT.

This chain uses TRBV20-1 with TRBJ2-5; D perhaps matches TRBD2 (5 bases). Per germline, CDR1 DFQATT and CDR2 SNEGSKA (reference sequence). The CDR3 has 15 amino acids. V lost 3 bases to trimming and J lost 5 bases, with 19 bases between them. The DNA of the CDR3 is TGCAGTGCTAGTCGCAGGTGGGAGCCTCAGGAGACCCAGTACTTC. Residues: CSASRRWEPQETQYF.

The V gene is TRBV2, the J gene TRBJ1-6; TRBD1 is a possible D gene (6 bases). The V gene lost 6 bases and the J gene lost 4 bases, with 13 bases spanning the gap. The CDR3 is made up of 15 amino acids. Germline assignment: CDR1 SNHLY and CDR2 FYNNEI. For the CDR3, the DNA is TGTGCCAGCAGCCCCAACGGACAGTATAATTCACCCCTCCACTTT. Translated, it gives CASSPNGQYNSPLHF.

This clone has more than one count but fewer than ten. The chain carries TRBV19 and TRBJ1-1; 9 bases map to TRBD1. The CDR3 is 14 residues long. J was trimmed by 4 bases and V by 5 bases; bases with no gene match: 5. CDR1 LNHDA and CDR2 SQIVND come from the germline V gene (reference sequence). In DNA form, the CDR3 reads TGTGCCAGTAGTGCCGGGACAGGGAGCACTGAAGCTTTCTTT. Residues: CASSAGTGSTEAFF.

The J gene is TRBJ2-5, the V gene TRBV5-1, with 8 bases matching TRBD1. The J segment lost 5 bases and the V segment lost 4 bases, leaving 10 bases of the junction unmatched. The CDR3 sequence is 15 residues long. Germline CDR1 SGHRS, CDR2 YFSETQ. The CDR3 DNA reads as TGCGCCAGCAGCGGGACCGGGACAGGCGGGGAGACCCAGTACTTC. Translated, it gives CASSGTGTGGETQYF. The full variable domain, completed using reference TRBV5-1 and TRBJ2-5, is KAGVTQTPRYLIKTRGQQVTLSCSPISGHRSVSWYQQTPGQGLQFLFEYFSETQRNKGNFPGRFSGRQFSNSRSEMNVSTLELGDSALYLCASSGTGTGGETQYFGPGTRLLVL.

This clone occurred a few times. The chain links TRBV6-1 to TRBJ1-2; possible D gene TRBD1, 5 bases. Germline CDR1 MNHNS, CDR2 SASEGT. This CDR3 is 13 amino acids long. V was shortened by 2 bases and J by 4 bases, with 8 bases between the two germline ends. CDR3 sequence (DNA): TGTGCCAGCAGTGAATCAGGGCCCTATGGCTACACCTTC. Translated, it gives CASSESGPYGYTF.

This rearrangement joins TRBV6-5 to TRBJ1-2; possibly TRBD1 for D (6 bases). CDR1 and CDR2 (germline): MNHEY, SVGAGI. V was cut by 6 bases and J by 4 bases, with 18 bases left in between. This CDR3 has 15 amino acids. The CDR3 nucleotides are TGTGCCAGCAGACAGGACCAGGGGATGGGCTATGGCTACACCTTC. It specifies CASRQDQGMGYGYTF.

The chain has TRBV6-5 and TRBJ1-1; no clear D. V was shortened by 7 bases and J by 1 base, with 7 bases between the two germline ends. The CDR3 runs to 12 residues. CDR1 and CDR2 from the germline V gene are MNHEY and SVGAGI. The CDR3 DNA sequence: TGTGCCAGCAAATATCCGAACACTGAAGCTTTCTTT. Translation: CASKYPNTEAFF.

This clone was observed a handful of times. The chain joins TRBV5-1 to TRBJ2-4; 7 nucleotides line up with TRBD2. CDR1 and CDR2 (germline): SGHRS, YFSETQ. This CDR3 is built from 15 residues. With V trimmed by 3 bases and J by 5 bases, 8 bases remained unmatched. CDR3 sequence: CASSWDGRLQNIQYF. The CDR3 nucleotides read TGCGCCAGCAGCTGGGACGGGAGGCTGCAAAACATTCAGTACTTC. Filled out from reference TRBV5-1 and TRBJ2-4, the complete variable domain reads KAGVTQTPRYLIKTRGQQVTLSCSPISGHRSVSWYQQTPGQGLQFLFEYFSETQRNKGNFPGRFSGRQFSNSRSEMNVSTLELGDSALYLCASSWDGRLQNIQYFGAGTRLSVL.

The genes are TRBV29-1 and TRBJ2-7; the match to TRBD1 covers 7 bases. The ends lost 6 bases at V and 3 bases at J; junction bases unmatched: 5. Germline V gives CDR1 SQVTM, CDR2 ANQGSEA. This CDR3 is built from 12 residues. CDR3 amino acids: CSVTGSLYEQYF. The DNA of the CDR3 is TGCAGCGTGACAGGGAGCCTCTACGAGCAGTACTTC.

The chain recombines TRBV12-3 or TRBV12-4 with TRBJ1-4; unclear D gene. The CDR3 consists of 13 residues. Deletions cut 5 bases from V and 4 bases from J, with 8 bases between. In DNA form, the CDR3 reads TGTGCCAGCAGTGAACACAATAATGAAAAACTGTTTTTT. Its protein is CASSEHNNEKLFF.

This clone was seen only once. J is TRBJ2-2 and V is TRBV7-8; TRBD2 might be the D (5 bases). The V end lost 1 base, the J end lost 1 base, and 10 bases lay between the germline ends. Germline assignment: CDR1 SGHVS and CDR2 FQNEAQ. This CDR3 is 16 amino acids long. CDR3 residues: CASSLGRRENTGELFF. The CDR3 nucleotides are TGTGCCAGCAGCTTAGGGAGACGGGAGAACACCGGGGAGCTGTTTTTT.

This chain uses TRBV5-1 with TRBJ1-4, with TRBD1 as a possible D gene (5 bases). The CDR3 has 14 amino acids. In germline, CDR1 is SGHRS, CDR2 YFSETQ. V gave up 0 bases and J gave up 4 bases, with 7 bases separating them. The CDR3 sequence: CASSLARVNEKLFF. CDR3 in DNA: TGCGCCAGCAGCTTGGCCAGGGTTAATGAAAAACTGTTTTTT.

This clone was seen a single time. The chain carries TRBV7-2 and TRBJ1-5; 8 bases fit TRBD1. This CDR3 spans 15 amino acids. V dropped 4 bases and J dropped 5; count of bases not matched to a gene: 7. Germline V gene data show CDR1 as SGHTA and CDR2 as FQGNSA. This CDR3 is CASSSRTGRDQPQHF. In DNA form, the CDR3 reads TGTGCCAGCAGCTCCCGGACAGGGAGGGATCAGCCCCAGCATTTT.

The rearrangement joins TRBV7-2 to TRBJ2-4; D perhaps matches TRBD1 (6 bases). The CDR3 totals 15 residues. Trimming pared 1 base from V and 1 base from J, leaving 8 bases between. Germline V lookup: CDR1 SGHTA, CDR2 FQGNSA. The CDR3 is CASSLEGDAKNIQYF. The CDR3 DNA sequence: TGTGCCAGCAGCTTAGAGGGGGATGCCAAAAACATTCAGTACTTC.

V is TRBV30 and J is TRBJ1-2; 7 nucleotides line up with TRBD1. From germline, CDR1 is GTSNPN and CDR2 SVGIG (reference sequence). CDR3 length: 13 amino acids. Trimming removed 1 base from V and 13 bases from J; junction bases left unmatched: 12. The CDR3 reads CAWSDLGQDGCTF. The CDR3 DNA reads TGTGCCTGGAGTGATCTAGGACAGGATGGGTGCACCTTC.

This chain connects TRBV5-5 to TRBJ1-2; 12 bases fit TRBD1. V lost 4 bases and J lost 5; bases outside the gene matches: 3. From germline, CDR1 is SGHKS and CDR2 YYEKEE (reference sequence). CDR3 length equals 14 residues. The CDR3 loop is CASSPGQGAYGYTF. CDR3 coding DNA: TGTGCCAGCAGCCCGGGACAGGGGGCATATGGCTACACCTTC.

The chain links TRBV4-2 to TRBJ2-2, with TRBD2 identical over 13 bases. The CDR3 is made up of 17 amino acids. J gave up 4 bases and V 4 bases, and 6 bases lay outside the gene matches. The germline gives CDR1 LGHNA, CDR2 YNFKEQ. CDR3 protein: CASSPAGLAGLTGELFF. In DNA form, the CDR3 reads TGTGCCAGCAGCCCCGCGGGACTAGCGGGGCTCACCGGGGAGCTGTTTTTT.

The chain has TRBV5-5 and TRBJ1-5, with 8 positions matching TRBD1. The CDR3 has 15 amino acids. Germline V gene sequence: CDR1 SGHKS, CDR2 YYEKEE (reference sequence). V was pared by 4 bases and J by 3 bases, with 6 bases of the junction left unmatched. CDR3 nucleotide sequence: TGTGCCAGCAGCAAAGGACAGGGTAACAATCAGCCCCAGCATTTT. Protein: CASSKGQGNNQPQHF.

This clone was counted only a few times. This sequence joins TRBV6-5 and TRBJ2-1; a possible D gene is TRBD2 (6 bases). The CDR3 is 14 residues long. V was trimmed by 6 bases and J by 5 bases, leaving 14 bases between them. CDR1 and CDR2 (germline): MNHEY, SVGAGI. CDR3 region: CASRQWGVNNEQFF. In DNA, the CDR3 is TGTGCCAGCAGGCAGTGGGGGGTCAACAATGAGCAGTTCTTC.

V gene TRBV2 combines with J gene TRBJ1-6; D is unresolved. Trimming took off 5 bases at V and 0 bases at J, with 8 bases between the two ends. Germline V gives CDR1 SNHLY, CDR2 FYNNEI. The CDR3 totals 15 residues. The chain's CDR3 is CASSQESSYNSPLHF. The DNA of the CDR3 is TGTGCCAGCAGTCAGGAAAGCTCCTATAATTCACCCCTCCACTTT.